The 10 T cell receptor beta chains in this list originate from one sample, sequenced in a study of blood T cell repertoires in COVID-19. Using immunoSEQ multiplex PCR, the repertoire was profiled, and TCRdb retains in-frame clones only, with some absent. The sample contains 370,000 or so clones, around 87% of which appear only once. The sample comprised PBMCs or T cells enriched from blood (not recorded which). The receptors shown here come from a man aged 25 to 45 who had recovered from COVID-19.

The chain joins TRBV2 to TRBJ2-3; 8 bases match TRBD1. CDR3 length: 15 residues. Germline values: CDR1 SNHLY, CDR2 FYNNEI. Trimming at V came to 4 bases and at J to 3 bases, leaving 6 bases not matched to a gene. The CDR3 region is CASSGDRGLTDTQYF. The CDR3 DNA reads TGTGCCAGCAGTGGTGACAGGGGATTAACAGATACGCAGTATTTT.

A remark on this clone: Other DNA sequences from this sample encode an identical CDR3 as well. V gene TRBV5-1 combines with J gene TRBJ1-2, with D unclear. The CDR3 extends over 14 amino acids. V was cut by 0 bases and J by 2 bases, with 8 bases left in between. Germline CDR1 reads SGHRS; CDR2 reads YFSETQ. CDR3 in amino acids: CASSLGQANYGYTF. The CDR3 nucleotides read TGCGCCAGCAGCTTGGGCCAGGCAAACTATGGCTACACCTTC.

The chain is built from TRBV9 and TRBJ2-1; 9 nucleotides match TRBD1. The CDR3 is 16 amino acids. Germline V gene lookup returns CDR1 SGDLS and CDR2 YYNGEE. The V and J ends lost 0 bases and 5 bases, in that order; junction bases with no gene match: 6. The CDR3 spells CASSVVGDRANNEQFF. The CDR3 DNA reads TGTGCCAGCAGCGTAGTCGGGGACAGGGCTAACAATGAGCAGTTCTTC.

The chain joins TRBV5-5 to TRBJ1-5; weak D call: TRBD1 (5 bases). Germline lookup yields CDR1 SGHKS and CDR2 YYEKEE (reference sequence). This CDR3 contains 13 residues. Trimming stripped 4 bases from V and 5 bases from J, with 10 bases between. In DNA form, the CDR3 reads TGTGCCAGCAGCAAAGACAGCTATCAGCCCCAGCATTTT. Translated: CASSKDSYQPQHF.

DNA of the CDR3: TGCGCCAGCAGCCCGGACAGCTTGACCGGGGAGCTGTTTTTT. Protein sequence: CASSPDSLTGELFF. The chain uses TRBV5-1 and TRBJ2-2; D might be TRBD1 (6 bases). CDR1 SGHRS and CDR2 YFSETQ come from the germline V gene. The germline V and J ends were trimmed by 4 bases and 5 bases, with 12 bases remaining between them. This CDR3 spans 14 amino acids.

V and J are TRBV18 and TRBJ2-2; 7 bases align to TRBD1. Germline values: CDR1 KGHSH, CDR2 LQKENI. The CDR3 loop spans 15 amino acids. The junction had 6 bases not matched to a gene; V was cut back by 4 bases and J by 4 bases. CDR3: CASSQKGAVTGELFF. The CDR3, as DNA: TGTGCCAGCTCACAAAAGGGGGCTGTCACCGGGGAGCTGTTTTTT.

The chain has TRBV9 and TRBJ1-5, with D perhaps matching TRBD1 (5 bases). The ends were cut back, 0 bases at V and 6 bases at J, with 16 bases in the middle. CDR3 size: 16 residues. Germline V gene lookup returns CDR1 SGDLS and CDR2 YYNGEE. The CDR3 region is CASSVDDGGSGQPQHF. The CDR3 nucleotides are TGTGCCAGCAGCGTAGACGACGGGGGATCGGGTCAGCCCCAGCATTTT.

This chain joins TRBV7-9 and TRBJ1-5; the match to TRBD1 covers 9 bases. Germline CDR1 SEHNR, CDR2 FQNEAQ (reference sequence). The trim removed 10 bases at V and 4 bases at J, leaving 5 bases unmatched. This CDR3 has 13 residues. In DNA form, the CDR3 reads TGTGCCACTCGGACAGGGGAGAATCAGCCCCAGCATTTT. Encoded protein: CATRTGENQPQHF.

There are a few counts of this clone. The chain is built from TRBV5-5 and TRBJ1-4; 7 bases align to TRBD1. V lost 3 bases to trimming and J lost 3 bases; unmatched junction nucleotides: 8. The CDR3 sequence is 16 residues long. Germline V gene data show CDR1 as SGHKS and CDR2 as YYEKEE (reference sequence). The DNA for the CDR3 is TGTGCCAGCAGCTCGACCGGTACAGGGGCTAATGAAAAACTGTTTTTT. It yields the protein CASSSTGTGANEKLFF.

CDR3 amino acids: CASFSGQGGGYTF. The CDR3 nucleotides read TGTGCCAGCTTTTCGGGGCAGGGGGGCGGCTACACCTTC. The chain carries TRBV6-5 and TRBJ1-2; TRBD1 matches at 7 bases. V shed 8 bases and J 8 bases; nucleotides not matched to a gene: 11. This CDR3 region has 13 residues. Looked up from germline, CDR1 is MNHEY and CDR2 is SVGAGI.